The entry below gives a single TCR beta chain sequence along with its context. The antigen this receptor binds is unknown. Base qualities are not recorded, but no much larger clone differs from it by a single base. From each donor, a single peripheral blood sample of approximately 110 mL on average was drawn into heparinised tubes. A BD FACSAria II and a panel including CD45RO, CCR7, CD25, CD127, CD95 and CD27 were used to sort naive, central memory, regulatory and stem cell-like memory CD4+ T cells. All sorted populations exceeded 95% purity. PBMCs were isolated immediately by Lymphoprep density gradient centrifugation and stained directly without culture. So that batch effects would be minimized, each experiment stained and sorted samples in pairs, pairing one healthy donor with one patient. The sample is drawn from a study of beta chain features in type 1 diabetes (dated by TCRdb to 2017 to 2018). Study-level background: No differences in mean age, gender distribution, total cell number or subset yield were found between patients and healthy donors. A total of some 100,000,000 sorted cells were examined across all samples, and a strong correlation was observed between cell number per subset and RNA yield. The study compared TCRB repertoires of sorted circulating CD4+ T cell subsets between recently diagnosed type 1 diabetes patients and matched healthy donors. Regulatory and stem cell-like memory subsets were obtained from only 8 patients and about 8 healthy donors, while naive and central memory subsets were obtained from all 28 donors.

The paper as a whole reports these results and caveats: A moderate but significant shortening of TCRB CDR3 length was observed in type 1 diabetes patients in all four CD4+ subsets. Because cDNA was sequenced instead of genomic DNA, highly expressing activated cells could be over-represented, though the groups showed no difference in activation or CD3 levels. Because small numbers of individuals were included in the HLA sub-analyses, any influence of HLA type on TCRB rearrangement was left unresolved. At VDJ recombination sites, patients with type 1 diabetes made fewer insertions and deleted more nucleotides, a pattern implying thymic rearrangement abnormalities. Shorter templates might have been favored by PCR, but patient and control samples were amplified and corrected together, so both groups would have been affected equally by any skew. The naive, central memory and regulatory TCRB repertoires appeared to resemble one another more closely among patients than among healthy donors.

The High Capacity cDNA Reverse Transcription Kit was used to reverse transcribe all of the isolated RNA, meaning that expressed TCRB transcripts were what got sequenced. Naive, central memory and regulatory T cell samples underwent deep immunoSEQ sequencing, averaging around 3.7 million total reads per sample. After sorted cells were lysed in RLT buffer, RNA was extracted with DNase-treated RNeasy Micro or Mini kits, with the choice depending on cell number. Each cell subset was processed on its own to prevent cross-contamination, while patient and healthy donor samples were processed together. The immunoSEQ multiplex PCR was used to amplify TCRB sequences from cDNA, generating 87-bp fragments that spanned the CDR3 region. Sequencing of the amplicons was done on the Illumina HiSeq platform. Concerning the study's data processing: Synthetic template baselines were used to correct PCR bias computationally, reads within Hamming distance 2 were collapsed, and singletons that could not be merged were discarded. Reads were aligned to IMGT to assign V, D and J genes, CDR3 length, and insertions or deletions at six rearrangement sites. Clonotype counts were normalized to sorted cell number within each subset before computing true diversity and Gini coefficients with the tcR R package. The overlap coefficient, calculated on TCRB nucleotide sequences, was used to measure repertoire sharing. Out-of-frame TCRB sequences from naive cells were analyzed as a proxy for the pre-selection repertoire. TCRdb mirrors the immuneACCESS table, restricted to in-frame sequences. Some clones are absent from its copies; in checked studies, under half trace to an unresolved V gene, and the reason for the others is unknown. The V and J calls and clone size come from that table; D and trimming were worked out from the DNA. This sample is represented by 300,000 to 350,000 clones; roughly 14% of them were singletons. The leading ten clones occupy 0.013% to 0.015% of the sample.

The germline V gene (reference sequence) yields MNHEY for CDR1 and SMNVEV for CDR2. From its cysteine to its phenylalanine, the CDR3 spans 13 amino acids. The read is trimmed to its CDR3 DNA, 39 bases read in frame from base 1. The junction carries 17 bases between V and J, which are trimmed by 7 bases and 7 bases respectively. What was sequenced was naive CD4+ T cells from blood. The sample's cell subset or site label, decoded: true naive CD4+ T cells. The V gene is TRBV27 and the J gene is TRBJ2-7; the best D guess is TRBD2, with 5 bases matching. The source of this sequence is a woman younger than 30 with type 1 diabetes. The CDR3 amino acid sequence is: CASKSLARIEQYF. The nucleotide sequence reads as follows: TGTGCCAGCAAAAGCCTAGCACGTATAGAGCAGTACTTC.